A single sample is the source of the 15 T cell receptor beta chains below, sequenced in a study of OX40 agonist ivuxolimab in advanced cancers. Here immunoSEQ multiplex PCR was the method, and the copy in TCRdb shows in-frame clones only, minus some. Of about 36,000 clones listed, more than 75% were seen once; the top ten hold 9.5% to 15%. The sample here was CD4+ or CD8+ T cells sorted from blood, taken in a trial of the OX40 agonist ivuxolimab. The receptors derive from an adult with an advanced solid tumor such as melanoma, head and neck, liver or kidney cancer.

V gene TRBV4-2 combines with J gene TRBJ2-1; 10 bases are a match to TRBD2. Germline assignment: CDR1 LGHNA and CDR2 YNFKEQ. J gave up 4 bases and V 2 bases, and 2 bases lay outside the gene matches. The CDR3 sequence is 15 residues long. DNA of the CDR3: TGTGCCAGCAGCCAACTAGCGGGAGCTTACAATGAGCAGTTCTTC. It is translated as CASSQLAGAYNEQFF.

This sequence joins TRBV27 and TRBJ2-7; maybe TRBD1 (6 bases). CDR1 MNHEY and CDR2 SMNVEV come from the germline V gene (reference sequence). Between the trimmed V and J ends, which lost 3 bases and 7 bases, there was a span of 13 bases. This CDR3 has 13 residues. CDR3 bases: TGTGCCAGCAGTTTCTACCAGGGGAGTGAGCAGTACTTC. Amino acids: CASSFYQGSEQYF.

The rearrangement joins TRBV9 to TRBJ2-2; the match to TRBD1 covers 8 bases. The length of the CDR3 is 16 residues. Germline V gives CDR1 SGDLS, CDR2 YYNGEE. V shed 4 bases, J shed 1 base, and the junction held 6 bases outside the gene matches. The chain's CDR3 is CASSTRTGLNTGELFF. CDR3 DNA: TGTGCCAGCAGCACGAGGACAGGGTTGAACACCGGGGAGCTGTTTTTT.

The chain links TRBV27 to TRBJ2-5; the match to TRBD1 covers 10 bases. Losses at the gene ends were 2 bases for V and 0 bases for J; bases not matched to a gene: 6. CDR1 is MNHEY and CDR2 is SMNVEV in the germline V gene (reference sequence). The CDR3 contains 17 residues. The CDR3 DNA reads as TGTGCCAGCAGTTTAGGGCGGACAGGGGGATACCAAGAGACCCAGTACTTC. Amino acid sequence: CASSLGRTGGYQETQYF.

This chain uses TRBV23-1 with TRBJ2-1, with D unresolved. TRBV23-1 is identified as an open reading frame with a role that is uncertain. This CDR3 comprises 13 residues. Trimming left V 4 bases short and J 5 bases short, with 9 bases between. This CDR3 is CASSRYRHNEQFF. The CDR3 DNA follows: TGCGCCAGCAGTCGATATAGACACAATGAGCAGTTCTTC.

The CDR3 region is CASSSWKELFF. The CDR3 coding sequence is TGTGCCAGCAGTTCCTGGAAGGAGCTGTTTTTT. V gene TRBV28 combines with J gene TRBJ2-2; D gene unclear. The CDR3 covers 11 residues. Germline-derived CDR1 and CDR2 are MDHEN and SYDVKM. V lost 4 bases to trimming and J lost 10 bases, with 7 bases between them. The full variable domain, with the rest looked up from reference TRBV28 and TRBJ2-2, is DVKVTQSSRYLVKRTGEKVFLECVQDMDHENMFWYRQDPGLGLRLIYFSYDVKMKEKGDIPEGYSVSREKKERFSLILESASTNQTSMYLCASSSWKELFFGEGSRLTVL.

The V and J genes are TRBV6-5 and TRBJ2-1; the D is unclear. Germline loops: CDR1 MNHEY, CDR2 SVGAGI. Deletions cut 3 bases from V and 10 bases from J, with 13 bases between. The CDR3 has 13 amino acids. The CDR3 sequence: CASSYGPPGEQFF. The CDR3 DNA reads TGTGCCAGCAGTTATGGCCCACCCGGCGAGCAGTTCTTC.

The gene calls are TRBV21-1 and TRBJ1-1. TRBV21-1 is a pseudogene locus. This CDR3 is built from 16 residues. The CDR3 bases are TGTGCCAGCAGCAAAGCAACTCGGCGGGGGAACACTGAAGCTTTCTTT. This codes for CASSKATRRGNTEAFF.

This sequence joins TRBV15 and TRBJ1-5; D gene uncertain. Between the trimmed V and J ends, which lost 8 bases and 5 bases, there was a span of 13 bases. Looked up from germline, CDR1 is LNHNV and CDR2 is YYDKDF (reference sequence). The CDR3 is 13 residues long. CDR3: CATSDLAYQPQHF. In DNA, the CDR3 is TGTGCCACCTCAGACCTGGCGTATCAGCCCCAGCATTTT.

The chain is built from TRBV6-5 and TRBJ2-7, with D possibly TRBD2 on 5 matching bases. CDR3 length equals 15 residues. Between the trimmed V and J ends, which lost 6 bases and 3 bases, there was a span of 18 bases. Germline V gene sequence: CDR1 MNHEY, CDR2 SVGAGI. CDR3 nucleotides: TGTGCCAGCAGGATACTTTTCGAGGGTAACTACGAGCAGTACTTC. As protein: CASRILFEGNYEQYF.

The gene calls are TRBV25-1 and TRBJ2-5; no firm D call. Germline values: CDR1 MGHDK, CDR2 SYGVNS. V dropped 3 bases and J dropped 0 bases, with 5 bases sitting between them. This CDR3 region has 13 residues. This CDR3 reads CASSDWDQETQYF. DNA of the CDR3: TGTGCCAGCAGTGATTGGGACCAAGAGACCCAGTACTTC.

The J gene is TRBJ1-1, the V gene TRBV28, with TRBD1 matching over 7 bases. The CDR3 runs to 15 residues. Trimming cost V 6 bases and J 1 base; bases outside gene matches: 8. The germline gives CDR1 MDHEN, CDR2 SYDVKM. CDR3 coding DNA: TGTGCCAGCAGCATCGGGACAGTAGGGAACACTGAAGCTTTCTTT. The encoded protein is CASSIGTVGNTEAFF.

V and J are TRBV7-2 and TRBJ1-2; tentatively, D is TRBD1 (5 bases). The V gene's germline CDR1 is SGHTA and CDR2 FQGNSA. The CDR3 totals 12 residues. V was cut by 1 base and J by 6 bases, with 6 bases left in between. CDR3 region: CASSLEGDGYTF. For the CDR3, the DNA is TGTGCCAGCAGCTTAGAAGGGGATGGCTACACCTTC.

The chain uses TRBV9 and TRBJ1-6; unclear D gene. The V end was cut by 3 bases, the J end by 7 bases, with 11 bases between. The CDR3 has 14 amino acids. In germline, CDR1 is SGDLS, CDR2 YYNGEE. The CDR3 protein is CASSALTGNSPLHF. The DNA for the CDR3 is TGTGCCAGCAGCGCGCTTACGGGGAATTCACCCCTCCACTTT. The full variable domain, rest sourced from reference TRBV9 and TRBJ1-6, is DSGVTQTPKHLITATGQRVTLRCSPRSGDLSVYWYQQSLDQGLQFLIQYYNGEERAKGNILERFSAQQFPDLHSELNLSSLELGDSALYFCASSALTGNSPLHFGNGTRLTVT.

The rearrangement joins TRBV7-2 to TRBJ2-7; D not certain. Between the trimmed V and J ends, which lost 0 bases and 0 bases, there was a span of 3 bases. This CDR3 contains 13 residues. Germline CDR1 SGHTA, CDR2 FQGNSA. The CDR3 coding sequence is TGTGCCAGCAGCTTAGCAACCTCCTACGAGCAGTACTTC. It is translated as CASSLATSYEQYF.